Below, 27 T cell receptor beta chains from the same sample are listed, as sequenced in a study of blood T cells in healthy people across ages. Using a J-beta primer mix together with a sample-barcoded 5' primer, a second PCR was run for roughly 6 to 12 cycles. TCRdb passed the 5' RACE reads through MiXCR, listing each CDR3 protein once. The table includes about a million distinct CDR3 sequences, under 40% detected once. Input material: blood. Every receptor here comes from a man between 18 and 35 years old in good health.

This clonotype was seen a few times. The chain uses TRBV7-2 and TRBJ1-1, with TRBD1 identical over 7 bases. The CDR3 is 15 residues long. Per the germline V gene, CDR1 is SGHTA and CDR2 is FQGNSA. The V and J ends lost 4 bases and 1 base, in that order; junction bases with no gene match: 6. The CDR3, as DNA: TGTGCCAGCAGCTGGACCGGGACAGCGAACACTGAAGCTTTCTTT. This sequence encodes CASSWTGTANTEAFF. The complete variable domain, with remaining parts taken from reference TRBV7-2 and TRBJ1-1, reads GAGVSQSPSNKVTEKGKDVELRCDPISGHTALYWYRQSLGQGLEFLIYFQGNSAPDKSGLPSDRFSAERTGGSVSTLTIQRTQQEDSAVYLCASSWTGTANTEAFFGQGTRLTVV.

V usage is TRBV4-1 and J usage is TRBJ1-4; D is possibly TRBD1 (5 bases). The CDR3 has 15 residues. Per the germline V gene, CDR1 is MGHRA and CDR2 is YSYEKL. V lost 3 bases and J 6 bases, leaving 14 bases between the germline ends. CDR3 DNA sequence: TGCGCCAGCAGCCAGCGGGACGGGGAGGATGAAAAACTGTTTTTT. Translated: CASSQRDGEDEKLFF.

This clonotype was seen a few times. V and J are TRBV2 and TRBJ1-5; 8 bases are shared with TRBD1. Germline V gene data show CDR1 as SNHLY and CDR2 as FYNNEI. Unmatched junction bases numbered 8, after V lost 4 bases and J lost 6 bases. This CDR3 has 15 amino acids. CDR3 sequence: CASSADRAGSQPQHF. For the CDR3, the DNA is TGTGCCAGCAGTGCGGACAGGGCGGGGAGTCAGCCCCAGCATTTT.

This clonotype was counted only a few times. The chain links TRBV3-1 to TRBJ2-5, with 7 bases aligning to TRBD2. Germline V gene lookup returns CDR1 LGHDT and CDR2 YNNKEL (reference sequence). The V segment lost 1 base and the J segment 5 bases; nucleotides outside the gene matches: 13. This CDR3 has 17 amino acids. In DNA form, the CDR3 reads TGTGCCAGCAGCCAAGGGCTGAGACTAGCAGTTCAGGAGACCCAGTACTTC. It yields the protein CASSQGLRLAVQETQYF.

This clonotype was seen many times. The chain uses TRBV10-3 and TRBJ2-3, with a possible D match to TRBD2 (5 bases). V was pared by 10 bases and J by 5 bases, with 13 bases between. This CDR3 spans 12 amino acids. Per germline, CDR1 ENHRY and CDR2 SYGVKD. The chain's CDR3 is CATRTPIDTQYF. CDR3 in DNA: TGTGCCACCCGGACTCCTATAGATACGCAGTATTTT.

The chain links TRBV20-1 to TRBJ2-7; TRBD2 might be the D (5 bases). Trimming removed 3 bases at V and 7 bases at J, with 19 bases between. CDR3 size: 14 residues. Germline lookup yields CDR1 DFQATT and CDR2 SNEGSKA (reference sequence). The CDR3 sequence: CSARSEGWYNEQYF. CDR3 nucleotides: TGCAGTGCTAGGTCAGAGGGTTGGTACAATGAGCAGTACTTC.

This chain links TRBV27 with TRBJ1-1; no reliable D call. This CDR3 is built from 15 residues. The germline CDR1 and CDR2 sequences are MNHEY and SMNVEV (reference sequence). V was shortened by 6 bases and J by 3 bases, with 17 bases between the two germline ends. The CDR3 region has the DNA TGTGCCAGCAGCCGGGGTCTCCTCGGGGACACTGAAGCTTTCTTT. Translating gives CASSRGLLGDTEAFF.

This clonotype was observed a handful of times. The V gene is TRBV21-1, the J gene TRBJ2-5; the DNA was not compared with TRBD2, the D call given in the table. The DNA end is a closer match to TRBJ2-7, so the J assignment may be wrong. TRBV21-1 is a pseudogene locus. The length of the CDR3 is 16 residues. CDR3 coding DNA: TGTGCCAGCAGCAAAGGCCTAGCGGGGGGACCTTACGAGCAGTACTTC. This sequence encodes CASSKGLAGGPYEQYF.

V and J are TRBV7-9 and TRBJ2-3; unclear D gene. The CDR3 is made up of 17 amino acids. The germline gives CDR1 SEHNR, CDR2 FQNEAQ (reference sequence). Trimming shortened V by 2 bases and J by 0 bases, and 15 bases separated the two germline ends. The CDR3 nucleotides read TGTGCCAGCAGCTTAATCGGCGCCCCGCTTAGCACAGATACGCAGTATTTT. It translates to CASSLIGAPLSTDTQYF.

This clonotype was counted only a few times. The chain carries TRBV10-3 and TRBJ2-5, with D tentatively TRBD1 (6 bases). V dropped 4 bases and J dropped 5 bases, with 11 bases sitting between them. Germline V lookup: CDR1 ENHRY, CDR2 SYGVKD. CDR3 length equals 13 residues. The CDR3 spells CAISGGQTETQYF. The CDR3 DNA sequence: TGTGCCATCAGTGGGGGGCAAACGGAGACCCAGTACTTC.

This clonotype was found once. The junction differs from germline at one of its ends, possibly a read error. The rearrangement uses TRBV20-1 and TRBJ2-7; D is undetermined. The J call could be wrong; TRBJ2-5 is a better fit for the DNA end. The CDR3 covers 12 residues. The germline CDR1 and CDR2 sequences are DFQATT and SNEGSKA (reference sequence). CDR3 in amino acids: CSVRRQQETQYF. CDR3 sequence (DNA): TGCAGTGTTAGAAGACAACAAGAGACCCAGTACTTC.

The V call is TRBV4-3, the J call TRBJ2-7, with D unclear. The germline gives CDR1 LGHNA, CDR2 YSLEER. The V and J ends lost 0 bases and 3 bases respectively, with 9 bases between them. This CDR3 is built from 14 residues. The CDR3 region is CASSQEARDYEQYF. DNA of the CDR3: TGCGCCAGCAGCCAAGAGGCTAGAGACTACGAGCAGTACTTC.

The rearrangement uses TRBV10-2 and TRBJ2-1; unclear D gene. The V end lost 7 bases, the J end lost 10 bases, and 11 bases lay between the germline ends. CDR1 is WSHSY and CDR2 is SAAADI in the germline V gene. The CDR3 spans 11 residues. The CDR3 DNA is TGCGCCAGCAAGGGTCCGCGGGAGCAGTTCTTC. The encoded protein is CASKGPREQFF.

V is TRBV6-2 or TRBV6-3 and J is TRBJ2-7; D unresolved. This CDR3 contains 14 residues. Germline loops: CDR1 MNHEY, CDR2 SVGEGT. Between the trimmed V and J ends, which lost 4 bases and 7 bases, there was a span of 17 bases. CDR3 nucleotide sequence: TGTGCCAGCAGTTCCCTTAGAAAATACAATGAGCAGTACTTC. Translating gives CASSSLRKYNEQYF.

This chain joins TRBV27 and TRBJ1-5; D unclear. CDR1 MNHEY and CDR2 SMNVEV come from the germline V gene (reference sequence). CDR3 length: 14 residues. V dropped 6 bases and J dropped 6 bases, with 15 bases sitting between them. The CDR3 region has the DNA TGTGCCAGCAGCCTTCCGGGAATGGGTCAGCCCCAGCATTTT. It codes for CASSLPGMGQPQHF.

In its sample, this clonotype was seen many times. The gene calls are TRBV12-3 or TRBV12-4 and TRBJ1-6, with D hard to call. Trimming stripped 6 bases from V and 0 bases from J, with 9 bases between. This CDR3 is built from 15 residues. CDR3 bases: TGTGCCAGCAGCCTACGGAGCTCCTATAATTCACCCCTCCACTTT. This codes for CASSLRSSYNSPLHF.

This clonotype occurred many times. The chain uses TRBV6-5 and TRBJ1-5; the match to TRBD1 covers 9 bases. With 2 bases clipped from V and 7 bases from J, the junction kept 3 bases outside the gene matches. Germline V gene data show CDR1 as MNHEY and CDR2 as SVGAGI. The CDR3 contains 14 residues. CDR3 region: CASSYGQGSQPQHF. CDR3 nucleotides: TGTGCCAGCAGTTACGGACAGGGGAGCCAGCCCCAGCATTTT.

CDR3 nucleotides: TGTGCCAGCAGCTTAGGTGGGGCACAATACAATGAGCAGTTCTTC. Its translation is CASSLGGAQYNEQFF. V usage is TRBV11-2 and J usage is TRBJ2-1, with D possibly being TRBD1 (5 bases). Germline values: CDR1 SGHAT, CDR2 FQNNGV. V was trimmed by 1 base and J by 4 bases, leaving 11 bases between them. The CDR3 is 15 amino acids.

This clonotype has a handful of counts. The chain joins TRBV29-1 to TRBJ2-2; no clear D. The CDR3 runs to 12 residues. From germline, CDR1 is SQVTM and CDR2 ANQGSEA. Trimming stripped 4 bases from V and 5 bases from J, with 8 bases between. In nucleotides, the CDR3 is TGCAGCGTTGTATTGGGTACCGGGGAGCTGTTTTTT. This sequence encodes CSVVLGTGELFF.

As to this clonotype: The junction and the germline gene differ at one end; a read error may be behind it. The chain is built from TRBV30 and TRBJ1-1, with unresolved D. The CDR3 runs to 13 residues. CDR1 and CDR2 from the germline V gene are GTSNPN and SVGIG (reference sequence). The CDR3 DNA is TGCGCCTGCCCATCGGGCAATCCGAAGGTCGCTTTCTTT. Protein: CACPSGNPKVAFF.

CDR3 in DNA: TGCGCCAGCCGCTCCATGGGACAAGACTGTGGCTACACCTTC. The encoded protein is CASRSMGQDCGYTF. The V and J genes are TRBV5-1 and TRBJ1-2, with D possibly TRBD1 on 6 matching bases. In germline, CDR1 is SGHRS, CDR2 YFSETQ. V dropped 7 bases and J dropped 7 bases, with 20 bases sitting between them. This CDR3 region has 14 residues. Based on the CDR3 plus reference TRBV5-1 and TRBJ1-2, the full variable domain is KAGVTQTPRYLIKTRGQQVTLSCSPISGHRSVSWYQQTPGQGLQFLFEYFSETQRNKGNFPGRFSGRQFSNSRSEMNVSTLELGDSALYLCASRSMGQDCGYTFGSGTRLTVV.

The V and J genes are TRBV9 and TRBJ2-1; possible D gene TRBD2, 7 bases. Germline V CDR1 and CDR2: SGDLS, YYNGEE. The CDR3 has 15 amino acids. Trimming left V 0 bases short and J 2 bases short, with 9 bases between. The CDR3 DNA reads TGTGCCAGCAGCGTAGAGGGGGGGGCCTACAATGAGCAGTTCTTC. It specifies CASSVEGGAYNEQFF.

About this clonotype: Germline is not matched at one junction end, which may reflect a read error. For the CDR3, the DNA is TGTGTCAGCAGTGGGGGTGGAGATACGCAGTATTTT. Amino acids: CVSSGGGDTQYF. The chain recombines TRBV6-5 with TRBJ2-3, with D tentatively TRBD1 or TRBD2 (5 bases each). Per germline, CDR1 MNHEY and CDR2 SVGAGI. The CDR3 totals 12 residues.

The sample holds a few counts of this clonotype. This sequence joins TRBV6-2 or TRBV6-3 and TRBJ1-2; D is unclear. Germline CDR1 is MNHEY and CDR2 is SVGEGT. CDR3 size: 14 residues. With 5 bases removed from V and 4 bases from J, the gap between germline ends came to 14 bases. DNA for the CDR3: TGTGCCAGCAGTCTCGACGCGGGGTCCTATGGCTACACCTTC. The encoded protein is CASSLDAGSYGYTF.

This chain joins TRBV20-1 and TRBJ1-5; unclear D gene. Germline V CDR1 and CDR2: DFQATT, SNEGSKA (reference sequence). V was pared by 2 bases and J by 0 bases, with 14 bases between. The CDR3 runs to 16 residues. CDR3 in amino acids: CSARLSPDYSNQPQHF. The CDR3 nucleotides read TGCAGTGCTAGATTGAGCCCAGATTATAGCAATCAGCCCCAGCATTTT.

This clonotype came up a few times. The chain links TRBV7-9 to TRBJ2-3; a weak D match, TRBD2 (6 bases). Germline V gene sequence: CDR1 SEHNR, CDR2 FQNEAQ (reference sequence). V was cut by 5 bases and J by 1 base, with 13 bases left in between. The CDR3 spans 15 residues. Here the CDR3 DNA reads TGTGCCAGCAGCCCACCCGGGGGTCGCACAGATACGCAGTATTTT. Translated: CASSPPGGRTDTQYF.

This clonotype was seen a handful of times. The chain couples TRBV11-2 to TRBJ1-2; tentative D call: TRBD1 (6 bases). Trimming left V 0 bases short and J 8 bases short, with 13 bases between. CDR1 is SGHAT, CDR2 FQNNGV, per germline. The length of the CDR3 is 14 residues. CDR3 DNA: TGTGCCAGCAGCTTAGAGAGGGACAACTCCGGCTACACCTTC. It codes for CASSLERDNSGYTF.